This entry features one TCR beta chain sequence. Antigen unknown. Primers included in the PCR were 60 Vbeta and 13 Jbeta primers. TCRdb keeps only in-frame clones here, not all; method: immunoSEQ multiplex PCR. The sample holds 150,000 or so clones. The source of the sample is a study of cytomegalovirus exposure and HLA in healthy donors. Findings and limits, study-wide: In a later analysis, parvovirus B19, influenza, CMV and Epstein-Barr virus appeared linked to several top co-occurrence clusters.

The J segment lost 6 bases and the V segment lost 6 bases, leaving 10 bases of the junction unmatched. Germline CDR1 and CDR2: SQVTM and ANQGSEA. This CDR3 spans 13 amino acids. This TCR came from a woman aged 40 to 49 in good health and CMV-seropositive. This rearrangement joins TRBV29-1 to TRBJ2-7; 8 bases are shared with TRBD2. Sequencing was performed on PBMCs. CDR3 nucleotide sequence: TGCAGCGTCCAAACATCGGGGGGGGCCGAGCAGTACTTC. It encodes CSVQTSGGAEQYF.